What follows is one TCR beta chain and its context. Treatment indicated: 15 to 20 received Ad26.COV2.S at low or high dose, single or two shots; about 5 received placebo; per-sample allocation not given. Following the first vaccine or placebo injection, samples were taken on day 63. In Boston, an adult donor aged 18-55 years took part. What was given as vaccine was an Ad26 vector encoding Wuhan-strain SARS-CoV-2 spike. The data belong to a study of Ad26.COV2.S vaccination and SARS-CoV-2 variants. Study information: Donor participated within the Ad26.COV2.S arm of the COV1001 trial.

This table comes from immunoSEQ multiplex PCR, and its TCRdb copy is limited to in-frame clones, with some not included. The sample lists roughly 500,000 clones, roughly 87% seen once, with roughly 13% in the top ten. This specimen was peripheral blood, taken in a trial of Ad26.COV2.S vaccine versus placebo. The TCR originated in a person aged 18-60 years who received the Ad26.COV2.S COVID-19 vaccine or a placebo.

CDR3 loop: CAGGVPLSYNEQFF. The CDR3 DNA is TGTGCCGGGGGCGTCCCACTCTCCTACAATGAGCAGTTCTTC. The chain employs TRBV9 and TRBJ2-1, with a tentative D call TRBD1 (6 bases). Trimming took 10 bases from V and 0 from J, leaving 14 bases between them. Germline-derived CDR1 and CDR2 are SGDLS and YYNGEE. CDR3 length: 14 residues.